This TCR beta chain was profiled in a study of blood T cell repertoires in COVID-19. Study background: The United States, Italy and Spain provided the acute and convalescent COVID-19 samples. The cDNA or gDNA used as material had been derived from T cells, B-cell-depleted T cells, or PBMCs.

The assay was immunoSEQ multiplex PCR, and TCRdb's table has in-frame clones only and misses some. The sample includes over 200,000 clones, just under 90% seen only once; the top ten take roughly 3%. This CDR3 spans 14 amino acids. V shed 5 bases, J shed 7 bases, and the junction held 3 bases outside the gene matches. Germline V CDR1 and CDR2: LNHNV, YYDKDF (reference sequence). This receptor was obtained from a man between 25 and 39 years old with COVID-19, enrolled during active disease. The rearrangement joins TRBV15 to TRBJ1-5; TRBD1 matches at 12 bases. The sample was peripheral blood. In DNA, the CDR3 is TGTGCCACCAGCCGGGACAGGGGGCAACAGCCCCAGCATTTT. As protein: CATSRDRGQQPQHF.